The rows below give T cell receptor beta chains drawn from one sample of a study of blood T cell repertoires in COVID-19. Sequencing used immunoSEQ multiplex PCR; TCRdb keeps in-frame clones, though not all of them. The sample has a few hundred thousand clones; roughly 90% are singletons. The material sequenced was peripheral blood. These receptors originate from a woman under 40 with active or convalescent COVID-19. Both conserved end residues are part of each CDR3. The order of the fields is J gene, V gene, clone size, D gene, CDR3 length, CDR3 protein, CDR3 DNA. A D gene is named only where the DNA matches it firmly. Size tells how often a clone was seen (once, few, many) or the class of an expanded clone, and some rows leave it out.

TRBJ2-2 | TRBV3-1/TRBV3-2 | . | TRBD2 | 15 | CASRKLRGGTGELFF | TGTGCCAGCAGGAAGTTGCGGGGGGGCACCGGGGAGCTGTTTTTT
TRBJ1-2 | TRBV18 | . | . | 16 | CASSPRAPPGFYGYTF | TGTGCCAGCTCACCACGGGCCCCCCCAGGGTTCTATGGCTACACCTTC
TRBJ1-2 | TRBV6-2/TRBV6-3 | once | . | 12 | CASSYGLYGYTF | TGTGCCAGCAGTTACGGCCTCTATGGCTACACCTTC
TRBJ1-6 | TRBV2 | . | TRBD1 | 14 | CASGDRVGASPLHF | TGTGCCAGCGGGGACAGGGTTGGGGCCTCACCCCTCCACTTT
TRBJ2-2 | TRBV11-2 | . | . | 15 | CASSLGHRDTGELFF | TGTGCCAGCAGCTTAGGACACAGGGACACCGGGGAGCTGTTTTTT
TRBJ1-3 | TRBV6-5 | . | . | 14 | CASSTTDSGNTIYF | TGTGCCAGCAGTACGACAGACTCTGGAAACACCATATATTTT
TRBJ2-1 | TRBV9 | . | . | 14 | CASSPTPARGEQFF | TGTGCCAGCAGCCCAACCCCCGCTAGGGGTGAGCAGTTCTTC
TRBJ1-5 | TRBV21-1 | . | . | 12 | CATWTRNQPQHF | TGTGCCACATGGACTAGAAATCAGCCCCAGCATTTT
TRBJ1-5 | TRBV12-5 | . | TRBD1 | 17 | CASGLANRSGQGAAQHF | TGTGCTAGTGGTTTGGCAAACCGATCGGGACAGGGAGCCGCCCAGCATTTT
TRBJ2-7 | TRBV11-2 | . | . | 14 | CASSLDPVTYEQYF | TGTGCCAGCAGCTTAGACCCCGTTACCTACGAGCAGTACTTC
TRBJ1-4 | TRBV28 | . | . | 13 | CASSFGGLEKLFF | TGTGCCAGCAGTTTCGGGGGTCTTGAAAAACTGTTTTTT
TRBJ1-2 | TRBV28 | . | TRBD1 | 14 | CASEDRERRYGYTF | TGTGCCAGCGAGGACAGGGAACGTCGCTATGGCTACACCTTC
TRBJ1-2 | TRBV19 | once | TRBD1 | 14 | CASTPGQGGYGYTF | TGTGCCAGTACGCCGGGACAGGGAGGTTATGGCTACACCTTC
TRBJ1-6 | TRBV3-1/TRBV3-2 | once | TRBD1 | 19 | CASSQDKNGTGSYNSPLHF | TGTGCCAGCAGCCAAGATAAAAACGGGACAGGGTCCTATAATTCACCCCTCCACTTT
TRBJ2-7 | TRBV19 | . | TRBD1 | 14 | CASSIGTGAYEQYF | TGTGCCAGTAGTATAGGCACAGGGGCCTACGAGCAGTACTTC
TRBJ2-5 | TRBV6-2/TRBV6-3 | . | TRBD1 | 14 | CASSGTGPQETQYF | TGTGCCAGCAGTGGGACAGGGCCCCAAGAGACCCAGTACTTC
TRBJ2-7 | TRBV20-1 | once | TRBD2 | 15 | CSASRGTSGTYEQYF | TGCAGTGCTAGTCGAGGGACTAGCGGCACCTACGAGCAGTACTTC
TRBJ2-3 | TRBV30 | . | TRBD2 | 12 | CASLSGGDTQYF | TGTGCCAGTTTGAGCGGGGGGGATACGCAGTATTTT
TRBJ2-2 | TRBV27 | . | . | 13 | CASSFFGSGELFF | TGTGCCAGCAGTTTCTTCGGGTCCGGGGAGCTGTTTTTT
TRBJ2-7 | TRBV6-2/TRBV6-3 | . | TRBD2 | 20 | CASSYQRLAGGPSPIYEQYF | TGTGCCAGCAGTTATCAAAGACTAGCGGGGGGCCCCAGCCCTATCTACGAGCAGTACTTC
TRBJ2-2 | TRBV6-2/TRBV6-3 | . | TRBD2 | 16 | CASSAGTSRVTGELFF | TGTGCCAGCAGTGCTGGGACTAGCCGGGTCACCGGGGAGCTGTTTTTT
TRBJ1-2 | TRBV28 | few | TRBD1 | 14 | CASSTTGLGYGYTF | TGTGCCAGCAGTACGACAGGGTTGGGCTATGGCTACACCTTC
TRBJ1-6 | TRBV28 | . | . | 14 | CASSGGPYNSPLHF | TGTGCCAGCAGTGGGGGCCCCTATAATTCACCCCTCCACTTT
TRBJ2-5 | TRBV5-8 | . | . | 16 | CASSLFGGEVRETQYF | TGTGCCAGCAGCTTGTTTGGCGGAGAAGTTCGGGAGACCCAGTACTTC
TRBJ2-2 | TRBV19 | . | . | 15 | CASSINRAVTGELFF | TGTGCCAGTAGTATAAACCGTGCGGTAACCGGGGAGCTGTTTTTT
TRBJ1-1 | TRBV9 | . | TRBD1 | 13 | CASSAPGGTEAFF | TGTGCCAGCAGCGCTCCAGGGGGCACTGAAGCTTTCTTT
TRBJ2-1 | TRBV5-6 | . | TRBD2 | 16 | CASSPRTSGGYNEQFF | TGTGCCAGCAGCCCACGGACTAGCGGGGGTTACAATGAGCAGTTCTTC
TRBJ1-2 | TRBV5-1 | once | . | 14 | CASSPGRLGYGYTF | TGCGCCAGCAGCCCAGGGCGACTAGGGTATGGCTACACCTTC
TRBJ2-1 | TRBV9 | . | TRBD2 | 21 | CASSTPQELAGGLLSYNEQFF | TGTGCCAGCAGCACACCTCAGGAACTAGCGGGGGGCCTGCTCTCCTACAATGAGCAGTTCTTC
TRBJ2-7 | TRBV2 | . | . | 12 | CASSGPRQEQYF | TGTGCCAGCAGTGGGCCCCGTCAAGAGCAGTACTTC
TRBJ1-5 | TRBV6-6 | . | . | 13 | CASRLVQDQPQHF | TGTGCCAGCAGACTAGTTCAAGATCAGCCCCAGCATTTT
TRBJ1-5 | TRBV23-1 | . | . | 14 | CASVDRGSNQPQHF | TGCGCCAGTGTCGACCGGGGGAGCAATCAGCCCCAGCATTTT
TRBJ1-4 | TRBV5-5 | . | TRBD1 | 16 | CASSLGSQGGNEKLFF | TGTGCCAGCAGCTTGGGGTCACAGGGGGGGAATGAAAAACTGTTTTTT
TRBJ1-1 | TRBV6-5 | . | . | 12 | CASSYSRRAAFF | TGTGCCAGCAGTTACAGTAGGAGGGCGGCTTTCTTT
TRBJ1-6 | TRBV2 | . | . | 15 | CVSSEASGYRSPLHF | TGTGTCAGCAGTGAAGCGTCAGGGTACCGTTCACCCCTCCACTTT
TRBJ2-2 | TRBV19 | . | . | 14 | CASSRGPAGGELFF | TGTGCCAGTAGTAGGGGGCCGGCCGGCGGGGAGCTGTTTTTT
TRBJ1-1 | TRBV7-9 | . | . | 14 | CASSLVGPNPEAFF | TGTGCCAGCAGCTTAGTGGGGCCGAACCCTGAAGCTTTCTTT
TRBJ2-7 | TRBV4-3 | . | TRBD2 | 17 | CASSQGSSGGISYEQYF | TGCGCCAGCAGCCAAGGGTCTAGCGGGGGCATCTCCTACGAGCAGTACTTC
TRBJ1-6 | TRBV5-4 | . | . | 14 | CASRMDTLNSPLHF | TGTGCCAGCAGGATGGACACGCTCAATTCACCCCTCCACTTT
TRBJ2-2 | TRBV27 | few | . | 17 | CASSMLGYQRDTGELFF | TGTGCCAGCAGCATGCTAGGGTATCAGAGGGACACCGGGGAGCTGTTTTTT
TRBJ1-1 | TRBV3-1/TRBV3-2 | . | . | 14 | CASSQRLTNTEAFF | TGTGCCAGCAGCCAGAGACTGACGAACACTGAAGCTTTCTTT